Here is one T cell receptor beta chain with its context. Its cognate antigen is unknown. Primers: 60 Vbeta forward and 13 Jbeta reverse. The assay was immunoSEQ multiplex PCR, and TCRdb's table has in-frame clones only and misses some. This table holds under 150,000 clones, about 79% found once. The data are from a study of cytomegalovirus exposure and HLA in healthy donors. Study information: As released early, the data held 75 million to 90 million unique TCRs from HLA-typed donors.

Whole-study results and caveats: Later analysis reportedly placed an Asian-associated ancestry cluster below the roughly 680-donor mean in N-insertions.

The CDR3 sequence is 13 residues long. The V gene lost 3 bases and the J gene lost 3 bases, with 9 bases spanning the gap. Looked up from germline, CDR1 is LGHNA and CDR2 is YSLEER. V usage is TRBV4-3 and J usage is TRBJ2-7; unclear D gene. This sequence originates from a male donor in good health and CMV-seronegative. Specimen: PBMCs. The CDR3 DNA reads as TGCGCCAGCAGCCAGGCCCCCGACTACGAGCAGTACTTC. Translated, it gives CASSQAPDYEQYF.